Listed here are 24 T cell receptor beta chains from one sample, sequenced in a study of glioma-infiltrating T cells after dendritic cell vaccination. The protocol was immunoSEQ multiplex PCR, while the TCRdb copy is restricted to in-frame clones and leaves out a portion. The sample records about 82,000 clones, about 90% being singletons. This specimen was blood, taken before dendritic cell vaccination. These receptors were collected from a human donor with glioblastoma.

This chain connects TRBV11-2 to TRBJ2-3, with 7 bases fitting TRBD1. Germline loops: CDR1 SGHAT, CDR2 FQNNGV. The CDR3 length is 16 residues. Germline trimming cut 4 bases from V and 3 bases from J; bases unmatched to any gene: 10. The CDR3: CASSYNGQAATDTQYF. CDR3 sequence (DNA): TGTGCCAGCAGCTATAATGGACAGGCCGCTACAGATACGCAGTATTTT.

The chain carries TRBV7-9 and TRBJ1-5; no reliable D call. CDR1 SEHNR and CDR2 FQNEAQ come from the germline V gene (reference sequence). Trimming pared 4 bases from V and 10 bases from J, leaving 11 bases between. The length of the CDR3 is 12 residues. The DNA for the CDR3 is TGTGCCAGCAGCTGGAAGGAGGGCCCCCAGCATTTT. As protein: CASSWKEGPQHF. The full variable domain, with the rest looked up from reference TRBV7-9 and TRBJ1-5, is DTGVSQNPRHKITKRGQNVTFRCDPISEHNRLYWYRQTLGQGPEFLTYFQNEAQLEKSRLLSDRFSAERPKGSFSTLEIQRTEQGDSAMYLCASSWKEGPQHFGDGTRLSIL.

This chain uses TRBV5-1 with TRBJ2-1; the D gene is possibly TRBD2 (5 bases). Trimming stripped 4 bases from V and 5 bases from J, with 16 bases between. Germline lookup yields CDR1 SGHRS and CDR2 YFSETQ. The CDR3 length is 15 residues. The CDR3: CASSPPGSGHNEQFF. DNA of the CDR3: TGCGCCAGCAGCCCGCCTGGGAGCGGCCACAATGAGCAGTTCTTC. The full variable domain, completed using reference TRBV5-1 and TRBJ2-1, is KAGVTQTPRYLIKTRGQQVTLSCSPISGHRSVSWYQQTPGQGLQFLFEYFSETQRNKGNFPGRFSGRQFSNSRSEMNVSTLELGDSALYLCASSPPGSGHNEQFFGPGTRLTVL.

This clone has just one count. This chain links TRBV11-3 with TRBJ2-1, with TRBD1 as a possible D gene (5 bases). The germline V gene encodes CDR1 SGHNT and CDR2 YENEEA. Trimming removed 0 bases from V and 2 bases from J, with 14 bases in between. The CDR3 spans 17 residues. CDR3: CASSLDGGRAPYNEQFF. CDR3 coding DNA: TGTGCCAGCAGCTTAGATGGTGGCAGGGCCCCCTACAATGAGCAGTTCTTC.

This clone was recorded only once. The rearrangement uses TRBV27 and TRBJ2-7; possibly TRBD1 for D (8 bases). CDR3 length: 15 residues. V was cut by 0 bases and J by 4 bases, with 13 bases left in between. Germline CDR1 is MNHEY and CDR2 is SMNVEV (reference sequence). The CDR3 is CASSLSTGEGYEQYF. CDR3 DNA: TGTGCCAGCAGTTTATCGACAGGGGAGGGGTACGAGCAGTACTTC.

Only a few counts were recorded for this clone. The chain recombines TRBV19 with TRBJ2-3; D remains unclear. The CDR3 covers 16 residues. Trimming removed 3 bases from V and 3 bases from J, with 16 bases in between. Germline V gene lookup returns CDR1 LNHDA and CDR2 SQIVND (reference sequence). The CDR3 DNA reads as TGTGCCAGTAGTATTTCCCCCGGTCTAGTAACAGATACGCAGTATTTT. It translates to CASSISPGLVTDTQYF.

The genes are TRBV6-1 and TRBJ2-7; maybe TRBD2 (6 bases). V lost 8 bases, J lost 0 bases, and 14 bases lay in between. The CDR3 has 14 amino acids. Germline CDR1 MNHNS, CDR2 SASEGT. Written as DNA, the CDR3 is TGTGCCAGCTCCGGGACTGGGATCTCCTACGAGCAGTACTTC. It is translated as CASSGTGISYEQYF.

This clone was observed a single time. The chain uses TRBV11-3 and TRBJ2-2, with 7 bases lining up with TRBD1. The CDR3 totals 14 residues. V trimming: 5 bases; J trimming: 1 base; junction bases outside the gene matches: 1. The germline V gene encodes CDR1 SGHNT and CDR2 YENEEA. This CDR3 reads CASSRDRNTGELFF. DNA for the CDR3: TGTGCCAGCAGCCGGGACAGGAACACCGGGGAGCTGTTTTTT.

The chain links TRBV4-1 to TRBJ2-7, with D unclear. This CDR3 has 13 residues. Looked up from germline, CDR1 is MGHRA and CDR2 is YSYEKL. The V end lost 5 bases, the J end lost 3 bases, and 11 bases lay between the germline ends. Here the CDR3 DNA reads TGCGCCAGCAGCTTAGGCAGAGGCTACGAGCAGTACTTC. Its translation: CASSLGRGYEQYF.

V usage is TRBV7-6 and J usage is TRBJ1-1, with D possibly being TRBD1 (5 bases). Germline-derived CDR1 and CDR2 are SGHVS and FNYEAQ. The CDR3 covers 16 residues. Trimming removed 5 bases at V and 2 bases at J, with 18 bases between. CDR3 in DNA: TGTGCCAGCAGCCCTCAGGGTAGTCTAGTCAACACTGAAGCTTTCTTT. It encodes CASSPQGSLVNTEAFF.

This rearrangement joins TRBV6-1 to TRBJ2-7; 14 positions agree with TRBD2. The CDR3 runs 19 residues. V was pared by 4 bases and J by 4 bases, with 15 bases of the junction left unmatched. Germline CDR1 is MNHNS and CDR2 is SASEGT. CDR3 DNA sequence: TGTGCCAGCAGTGCTAATTCCGGGACTAGCGGGAGTATTATGTACGAGCAGTACTTC. This encodes CASSANSGTSGSIMYEQYF.

The V gene is TRBV25-1, the J gene TRBJ2-7; 8 positions match TRBD2. The CDR3 totals 14 residues. CDR1 is MGHDK, CDR2 SYGVNS, per germline. The junction had 7 bases not matched to a gene; V was cut back by 3 bases and J by 6 bases. CDR3: CASSEVAGSGEQYF. CDR3 in DNA: TGTGCCAGCAGTGAGGTAGCGGGATCTGGCGAGCAGTACTTC.

The V and J genes are TRBV30 and TRBJ2-7; 9 nucleotides align to TRBD2. The CDR3 runs to 15 residues. V lost 3 bases to trimming and J lost 4 bases; unmatched junction nucleotides: 10. Germline V gene data show CDR1 as GTSNPN and CDR2 as SVGIG (reference sequence). Here the CDR3 reads CAWSGPGGGEYEQYF. The CDR3 DNA reads TGTGCCTGGAGCGGACCGGGCGGGGGGGAATACGAGCAGTACTTC.

The chain employs TRBV5-1 and TRBJ1-2; 7 nucleotides agree with TRBD1. J gave up 1 base and V 4 bases, and 10 bases lay outside the gene matches. The CDR3 totals 16 residues. CDR1 is SGHRS and CDR2 is YFSETQ in the germline V gene. Here the CDR3 reads CASSPREGAGNYGYTF. In DNA form, the CDR3 reads TGCGCCAGCAGCCCCCGGGAGGGGGCAGGTAACTATGGCTACACCTTC. The complete variable domain, with remaining parts taken from reference TRBV5-1 and TRBJ1-2, reads KAGVTQTPRYLIKTRGQQVTLSCSPISGHRSVSWYQQTPGQGLQFLFEYFSETQRNKGNFPGRFSGRQFSNSRSEMNVSTLELGDSALYLCASSPREGAGNYGYTFGSGTRLTVV.

This clone was seen more than once but under ten times. V gene TRBV4-2 combines with J gene TRBJ1-4, with 8 nucleotides matching TRBD1. V trimming: 11 bases; J trimming: 10 bases; junction bases outside the gene matches: 9. The V gene's germline CDR1 is LGHNA and CDR2 YNFKEQ. The CDR3 covers 12 residues. The CDR3 loop is CASGGGGRKLFF. The CDR3, as DNA: TGTGCCTCAGGGGGCGGGGGCCGAAAACTGTTTTTT.

The J gene is TRBJ1-1, the V gene TRBV5-6, with D possibly being TRBD1 (6 bases). CDR3 length: 14 amino acids. Germline-derived CDR1 and CDR2 are SGHDT and YYEEEE. The ends were cut back, 0 bases at V and 1 base at J, with 7 bases in the middle. The CDR3 is CASSLGTANTEAFF. For the CDR3, the DNA is TGTGCCAGCAGCTTGGGGACAGCGAACACTGAAGCTTTCTTT.

The rearrangement uses TRBV27 and TRBJ1-5; 10 positions match TRBD1. V was pared by 5 bases and J by 5 bases, with 12 bases of the junction left unmatched. The CDR3 runs 17 residues. The germline V gene encodes CDR1 MNHEY and CDR2 SMNVEV (reference sequence). CDR3 amino acids: CASSPLRDRGLYQPQHF. CDR3 DNA: TGTGCCAGCAGTCCTCTCCGGGACAGGGGCCTATATCAGCCCCAGCATTTT.

The gene calls are TRBV6-1 and TRBJ2-7; TRBD2 might be the D (6 bases). CDR3 length: 15 residues. Germline values: CDR1 MNHNS, CDR2 SASEGT. V was shortened by 4 bases and J by 2 bases, with 15 bases between the two germline ends. The CDR3 protein is CASSVGIGGTYEQYF. CDR3 in DNA: TGTGCCAGCAGTGTTGGTATTGGGGGGACCTACGAGCAGTACTTC.

This chain uses TRBV7-2 with TRBJ1-3, with D hard to call. V was clipped by 0 bases and J by 0 bases, with 9 bases between them. This CDR3 region has 16 residues. CDR1 is SGHTA and CDR2 is FQGNSA in the germline V gene. As DNA, the CDR3 is TGTGCCAGCAGCTTAGCGCGGGCAGGCTCTGGAAACACCATATATTTT. Translated, it gives CASSLARAGSGNTIYF.

The chain carries TRBV28 and TRBJ1-2; 12 nucleotides agree with TRBD1. This CDR3 is 15 amino acids long. Trimming at V came to 5 bases and at J to 3 bases, leaving 4 bases not matched to a gene. Per germline, CDR1 MDHEN and CDR2 SYDVKM. In DNA form, the CDR3 reads TGTGCCAGCAGTCGAGGGACAGGGGGCTACTATGGCTACACCTTC. Amino acids: CASSRGTGGYYGYTF.

The V call is TRBV6-6, the J call TRBJ2-5, with D hard to call. The J call may be wrong; the DNA end is better matched by TRBJ2-7. CDR3 length: 10 residues. CDR1 and CDR2 from the germline V gene are MNHNY and SVGAGI (reference sequence). CDR3 nucleotides: TGTGCCAGCTCAAACTACGAGCAGTACTTC. Protein sequence: CASSNYEQYF.

The chain joins TRBV6-1 to TRBJ1-1; D gene ambiguous. Trimming removed 0 bases at V and 10 bases at J, with 12 bases between. The CDR3 sequence is 13 residues long. Germline CDR1 MNHNS, CDR2 SASEGT. For the CDR3, the DNA is TGTGCCAGCAGTGAAGCTGTCGCCCGGAGAGCTTTCTTT. Amino acid sequence: CASSEAVARRAFF.

This sequence joins TRBV2 and TRBJ2-7, with 9 bases that match TRBD2. Germline V gene data show CDR1 as SNHLY and CDR2 as FYNNEI. The ends lost 3 bases at V and 2 bases at J; junction bases unmatched: 5. CDR3 length: 15 amino acids. The CDR3 protein is CASSDLGLATYEQYF. CDR3 sequence (DNA): TGTGCCAGCAGTGATCTGGGACTAGCTACCTACGAGCAGTACTTC.

This clone is a singleton in its sample. The chain employs TRBV9 and TRBJ2-1; 9 bases are a match to TRBD2. CDR1 and CDR2 (germline): SGDLS, YYNGEE. There are 17 residues in the CDR3. The trim removed 3 bases at V and 0 bases at J, leaving 7 bases unmatched. The CDR3 coding sequence is TGTGCCAGCAGCGACGGTAGCGGGAGATCCTCCTACAATGAGCAGTTCTTC. Translation: CASSDGSGRSSYNEQFF.